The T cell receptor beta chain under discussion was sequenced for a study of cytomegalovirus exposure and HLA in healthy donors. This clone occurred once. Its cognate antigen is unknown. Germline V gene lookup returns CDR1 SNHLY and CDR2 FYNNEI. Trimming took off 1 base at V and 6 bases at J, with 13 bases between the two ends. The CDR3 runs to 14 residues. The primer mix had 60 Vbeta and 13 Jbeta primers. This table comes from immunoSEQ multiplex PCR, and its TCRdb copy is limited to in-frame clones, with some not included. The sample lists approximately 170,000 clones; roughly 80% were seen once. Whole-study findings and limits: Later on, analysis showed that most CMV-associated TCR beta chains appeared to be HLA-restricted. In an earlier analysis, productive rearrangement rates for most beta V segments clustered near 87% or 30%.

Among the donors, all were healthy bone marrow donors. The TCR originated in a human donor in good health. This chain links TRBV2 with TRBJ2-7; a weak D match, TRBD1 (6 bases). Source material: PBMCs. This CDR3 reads CASSEGRGWSEQYF. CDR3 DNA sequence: TGTGCCAGCAGTGAAGGCAGGGGATGGAGCGAGCAGTACTTC.